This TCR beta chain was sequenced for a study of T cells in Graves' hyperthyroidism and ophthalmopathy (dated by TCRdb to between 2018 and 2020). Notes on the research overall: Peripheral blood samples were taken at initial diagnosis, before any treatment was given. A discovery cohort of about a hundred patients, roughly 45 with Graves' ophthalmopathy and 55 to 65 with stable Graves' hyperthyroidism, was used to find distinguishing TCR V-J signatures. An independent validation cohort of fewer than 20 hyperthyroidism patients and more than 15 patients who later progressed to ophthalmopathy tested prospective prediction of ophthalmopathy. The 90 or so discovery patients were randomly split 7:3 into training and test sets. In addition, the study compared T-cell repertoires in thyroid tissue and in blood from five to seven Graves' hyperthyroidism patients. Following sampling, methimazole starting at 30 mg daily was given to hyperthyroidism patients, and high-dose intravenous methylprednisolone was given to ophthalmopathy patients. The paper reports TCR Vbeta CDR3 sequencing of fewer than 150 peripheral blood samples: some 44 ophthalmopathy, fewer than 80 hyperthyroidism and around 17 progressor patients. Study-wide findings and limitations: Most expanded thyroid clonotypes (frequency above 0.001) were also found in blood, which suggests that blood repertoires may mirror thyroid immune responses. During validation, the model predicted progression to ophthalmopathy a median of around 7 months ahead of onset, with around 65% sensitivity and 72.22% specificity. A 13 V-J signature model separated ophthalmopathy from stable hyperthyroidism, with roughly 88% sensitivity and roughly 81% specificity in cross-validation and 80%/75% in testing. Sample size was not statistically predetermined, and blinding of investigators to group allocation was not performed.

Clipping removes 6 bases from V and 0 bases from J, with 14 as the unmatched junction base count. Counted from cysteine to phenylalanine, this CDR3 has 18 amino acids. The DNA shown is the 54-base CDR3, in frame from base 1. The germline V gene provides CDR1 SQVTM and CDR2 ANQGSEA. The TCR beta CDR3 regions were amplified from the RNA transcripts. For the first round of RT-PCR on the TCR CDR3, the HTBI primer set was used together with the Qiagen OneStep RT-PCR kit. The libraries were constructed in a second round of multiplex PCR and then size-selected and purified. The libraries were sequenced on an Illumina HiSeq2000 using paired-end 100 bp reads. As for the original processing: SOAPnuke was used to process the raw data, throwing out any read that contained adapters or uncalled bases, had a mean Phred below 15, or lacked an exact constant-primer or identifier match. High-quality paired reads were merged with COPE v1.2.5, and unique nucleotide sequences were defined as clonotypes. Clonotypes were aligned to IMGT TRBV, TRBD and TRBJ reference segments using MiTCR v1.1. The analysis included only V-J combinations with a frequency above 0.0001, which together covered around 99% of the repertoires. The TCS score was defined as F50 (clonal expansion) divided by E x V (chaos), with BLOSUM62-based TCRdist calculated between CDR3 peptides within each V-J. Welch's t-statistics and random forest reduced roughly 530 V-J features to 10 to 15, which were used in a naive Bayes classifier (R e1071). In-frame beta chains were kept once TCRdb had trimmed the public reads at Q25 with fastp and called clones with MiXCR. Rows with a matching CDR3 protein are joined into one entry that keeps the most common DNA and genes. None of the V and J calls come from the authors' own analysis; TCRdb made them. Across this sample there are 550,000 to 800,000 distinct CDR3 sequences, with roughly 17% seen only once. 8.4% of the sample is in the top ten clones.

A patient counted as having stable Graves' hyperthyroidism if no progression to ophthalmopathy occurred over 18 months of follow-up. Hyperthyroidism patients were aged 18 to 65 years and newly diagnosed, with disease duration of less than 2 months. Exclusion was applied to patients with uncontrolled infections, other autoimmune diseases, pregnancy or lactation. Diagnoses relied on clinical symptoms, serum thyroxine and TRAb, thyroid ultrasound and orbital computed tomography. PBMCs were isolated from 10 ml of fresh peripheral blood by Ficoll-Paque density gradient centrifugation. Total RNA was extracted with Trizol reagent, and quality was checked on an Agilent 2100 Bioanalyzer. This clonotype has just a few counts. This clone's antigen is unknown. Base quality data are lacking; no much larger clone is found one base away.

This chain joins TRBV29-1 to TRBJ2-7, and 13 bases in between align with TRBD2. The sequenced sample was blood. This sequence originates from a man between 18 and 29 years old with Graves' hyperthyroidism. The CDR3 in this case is CSVTGLAGDGPSSYEQYF. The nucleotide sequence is TGCAGCGTGACAGGACTAGCGGGAGATGGGCCCAGCTCCTACGAGCAGTACTTC.